The 31 T cell receptor beta chains reported below all come from one sample, sequenced in a study of graft-versus-host responses after intestinal transplantation. Clones were read by immunoSEQ multiplex PCR, and TCRdb kept only the in-frame ones, dropping some. The table has about 21,000 clones, roughly 43% seen once. The researchers put roughly 200,000 CFSE-labeled responder cells into plates with roughly 200,000 irradiated, violet-dye-labeled stimulator cells. Source: alloreactive CD8+ T cells from a mixed lymphocyte reaction culture, taken before intestinal transplant. The subset was: CFSE-low proliferating T cells sorted from approximately 6-day pre-transplant mixed lymphocyte reaction (GvH or HvG direction). These receptors were collected from a human patient who received an intestinal transplant.

This chain's CDR3 is CASSWANRAEQFF. CDR3 nucleotides: TGTGCCAGCAGTTGGGCGAACCGAGCGGAGCAGTTCTTC. The chain links TRBV6-5 to TRBJ2-1; D uncertain. The CDR3 sequence is 13 residues long. CDR1 MNHEY and CDR2 SVGAGI come from the germline V gene. Trimming shortened V by 4 bases and J by 10 bases, and 14 bases separated the two germline ends.

This clone was counted only a few times. This chain links TRBV19 with TRBJ2-7, with 8 nucleotides matching TRBD2. V gave up 1 base and J gave up 0 bases; unmatched junction bases: 8. Germline V gene data show CDR1 as LNHDA and CDR2 as SQIVND (reference sequence). The CDR3 is made up of 17 amino acids. CDR3 protein: CASSIGLASLSSYEQYF. CDR3 in DNA: TGTGCCAGTAGTATAGGACTAGCGAGCCTGAGCTCCTACGAGCAGTACTTC.

By proportion, this clone is medium-sized. The chain combines TRBV10-3 with TRBJ2-2; D ambiguous. The ends were cut back, 2 bases at V and 2 bases at J, with 6 bases in the middle. CDR1 is ENHRY, CDR2 SYGVKD, per germline. The CDR3 has 14 amino acids. This CDR3 reads CAISELDNTGELFF. For the CDR3, the DNA is TGTGCCATCAGTGAGCTAGATAACACCGGGGAGCTGTTTTTT.

This clone appeared a few times. The chain uses TRBV28 and TRBJ2-3; D is uncertain. The CDR3 is made up of 12 amino acids. Germline assignment: CDR1 MDHEN and CDR2 SYDVKM. V shed 1 base and J shed 4 bases, with 3 bases lying between them. CDR3 bases: TGTGCCAGCAGTTTATTGGCAGATACGCAGTATTTT. This sequence encodes CASSLLADTQYF.

V gene TRBV7-9 combines with J gene TRBJ2-7; the match to TRBD1 covers 9 bases. With V trimmed by 5 bases and J by 4 bases, 12 bases remained unmatched. The CDR3 runs to 16 residues. The germline V gene has CDR1 SEHNR and CDR2 FQNEAQ (reference sequence). CDR3 sequence (DNA): TGTGCCAGCAGCCCAAACAGGGGGCCGAGAGGTTACGAGCAGTACTTC. Translation: CASSPNRGPRGYEQYF.

This clone is labeled as medium-sized. V and J are TRBV5-4 and TRBJ1-1; D might be TRBD1 (5 bases). This CDR3 has 16 residues. V lost 0 bases, J lost 1 base, and 13 bases lay in between. Germline V lookup: CDR1 SGHNT, CDR2 YYREEE (reference sequence). CDR3 residues: CASSLDGRATNTEAFF. CDR3 coding DNA: TGTGCCAGCAGCTTGGATGGCAGGGCGACGAACACTGAAGCTTTCTTT.

The CDR3 region has the DNA TGTGCCAGCAGTTTATCGGGGACCCATGGCTACACCTTC. It encodes CASSLSGTHGYTF. The chain links TRBV27 to TRBJ1-2; a weak D match, TRBD1 (5 bases). The V gene lost 0 bases and the J gene lost 6 bases, with 8 bases spanning the gap. Germline V gene data show CDR1 as MNHEY and CDR2 as SMNVEV (reference sequence). This CDR3 comprises 13 residues.

This sequence joins TRBV6-5 and TRBJ2-3; D is ambiguous. The germline V and J ends were trimmed by 7 bases and 1 base, with 9 bases remaining between them. Per the germline V gene, CDR1 is MNHEY and CDR2 is SVGAGI. The CDR3 runs to 13 residues. CDR3 in amino acids: CASNSPGTDTQYF. The CDR3, as DNA: TGTGCCAGCAATTCCCCGGGCACAGATACGCAGTATTTT.

Relative to its sample, this clone is medium-sized (0.01 to 0.1%). The rearrangement uses TRBV28 and TRBJ2-2; no reliable D call. CDR1 is MDHEN and CDR2 is SYDVKM in the germline V gene. The CDR3 is 14 amino acids. V lost 3 bases and J 3 bases, leaving 8 bases between the germline ends. The CDR3 is CASSFWLYTGELFF. In DNA, the CDR3 is TGTGCCAGCAGTTTTTGGCTTTACACCGGGGAGCTGTTTTTT.

The genes are TRBV28 and TRBJ1-2; no firm D call. The CDR3 runs 12 residues. Trimming took off 3 bases at V and 1 base at J, with 3 bases between the two ends. Germline CDR1 and CDR2: MDHEN and SYDVKM. The CDR3 region is CASSFLNYGYTF. CDR3 bases: TGTGCCAGCAGTTTTCTTAACTATGGCTACACCTTC.

This clone was detected a few times. The chain employs TRBV2 and TRBJ1-2; D unresolved. V dropped 4 bases and J dropped 5 bases, with 20 bases sitting between them. The CDR3 contains 16 residues. CDR1 and CDR2 from the germline V gene are SNHLY and FYNNEI. As DNA, the CDR3 is TGTGCCAGCAGTGTAGTTTTGGGGATTCTCAAATATGGCTACACCTTC. Protein product: CASSVVLGILKYGYTF.

The V call is TRBV12-5, the J call TRBJ1-1; possibly TRBD1 for D (6 bases). V was clipped by 5 bases and J by 1 base, with 11 bases between them. Germline CDR1 reads LGHNT; CDR2 reads FRNRAP. The CDR3 extends over 14 amino acids. CDR3 coding DNA: TGTGCTAGTGGTCTCGAGACAGGGAACACTGAAGCTTTCTTT. It specifies CASGLETGNTEAFF.

This chain joins TRBV7-9 and TRBJ2-7; unclear D gene. The germline V and J ends were trimmed by 7 bases and 4 bases, with 14 bases remaining between them. Germline V gives CDR1 SEHNR, CDR2 FQNEAQ (reference sequence). This CDR3 has 13 residues. The CDR3 protein is CASIGLPFYEQYF. The CDR3 DNA reads as TGTGCCAGCATTGGCCTTCCTTTTTACGAGCAGTACTTC.

This chain joins TRBV5-1 and TRBJ1-2, with a weak D call TRBD1 (6 bases). The CDR3 runs to 14 residues. Germline V CDR1 and CDR2: SGHRS, YFSETQ. V dropped 0 bases and J dropped 8 bases, with 14 bases sitting between them. Written as DNA, the CDR3 is TGCGCCAGCAGCTTGGAACAGGGTATAGGCGGCTACACCTTC. Its protein product is CASSLEQGIGGYTF.

The table lists this clone with a few counts. This rearrangement joins TRBV5-1 to TRBJ1-2; 9 nucleotides agree with TRBD1. The CDR3 totals 14 residues. J was trimmed by 2 bases and V by 4 bases; bases with no gene match: 3. The germline gives CDR1 SGHRS, CDR2 YFSETQ. CDR3 sequence reads: CASSVGQGNYGYTF. CDR3 nucleotides: TGCGCCAGCAGCGTAGGACAGGGGAACTATGGCTACACCTTC.

This clone showed up just a few times. This chain links TRBV7-9 with TRBJ2-2, with unresolved D. V was cut by 1 base and J by 6 bases, with 12 bases left in between. The CDR3 has 15 amino acids. Looked up from germline, CDR1 is SEHNR and CDR2 is FQNEAQ (reference sequence). CDR3 nucleotides: TGTGCCAGCAGCTTAGTAGTGTACGGGCCCGGGGAGCTGTTTTTT. This gives the protein CASSLVVYGPGELFF.

This clone was found once. The chain has TRBV5-1 and TRBJ1-4; TRBD1 agrees at 7 bases. V shed 3 bases and J 7 bases; nucleotides not matched to a gene: 9. Germline CDR1 SGHRS, CDR2 YFSETQ. This CDR3 has 15 residues. The CDR3 DNA reads TGCGCCAGCAGCTGGGGAGACAGGGATTCTGAAAAACTGTTTTTT. Protein: CASSWGDRDSEKLFF.

This clone has more than one count but fewer than ten. V and J are TRBV7-2 and TRBJ2-5, with 10 bases lining up with TRBD2. Germline loops: CDR1 SGHTA, CDR2 FQGNSA. This CDR3 is built from 16 residues. V lost 1 base, J lost 2 bases, and 4 bases stayed unmatched. The chain's CDR3 is CASSLVGTSVQETQYF. In DNA form, the CDR3 reads TGTGCCAGCAGCTTAGTGGGGACTAGCGTGCAAGAGACCCAGTACTTC.

This clone showed up just a few times. The chain recombines TRBV5-1 with TRBJ1-1, with D hard to call. Germline V gives CDR1 SGHRS, CDR2 YFSETQ. The CDR3 sequence is 14 residues long. V was cut by 1 base and J by 0 bases, with 7 bases left in between. The chain's CDR3 is CASSLTVMNTEAFF. The CDR3, as DNA: TGCGCCAGCAGCTTGACAGTGATGAACACTGAAGCTTTCTTT.

This clone was detected only a few times. V gene TRBV18 combines with J gene TRBJ2-3, with D possibly being TRBD2 (6 bases). Germline V gene data show CDR1 as KGHSH and CDR2 as LQKENI. V was trimmed by 3 bases and J by 0 bases, leaving 13 bases between them. The CDR3 has 16 amino acids. In DNA form, the CDR3 reads TGTGCCAGCTCACCCTGGGACTCTCCAAGCACAGATACGCAGTATTTT. It encodes CASSPWDSPSTDTQYF. Using reference TRBV18 and TRBJ2-3 for the parts outside the CDR3, the full variable domain is NAGVMQNPRHLVRRRGQEARLRCSPMKGHSHVYWYRQLPEEGLKFMVYLQKENIIDESGMPKERFSAEFPKEGPSILRIQQVVRGDSAAYFCASSPWDSPSTDTQYFGPGTRLTVL.

DNA for the CDR3: TGTGCCAGTGGGAGGACAGGAGGCTTTGAATTTTCACCCCTCCACTTT. Protein product: CASGRTGGFEFSPLHF. This rearrangement joins TRBV19 to TRBJ1-6, with TRBD1 identical over 7 bases. V was clipped by 8 bases and J by 9 bases; unmatched bases: 16. CDR1 and CDR2 (germline): LNHDA, SQIVND (reference sequence). The CDR3 is 16 amino acids.

The chain joins TRBV6-6 to TRBJ2-7; tentatively, D is TRBD1 or TRBD2 (5 bases each). Per the germline V gene, CDR1 is MNHNY and CDR2 is SVGAGI (reference sequence). The CDR3 is made up of 15 amino acids. Between the trimmed V and J ends, which lost 5 bases and 5 bases, there was a span of 19 bases. CDR3 nucleotides: TGTGCCAGCAGTCAAACGGGACCCTCAAACGACGAGCAGTACTTC. Translated: CASSQTGPSNDEQYF.

This clone was seen more than once but under ten times. V gene TRBV14 combines with J gene TRBJ1-5, with D possibly TRBD1 on 5 matching bases. The V gene lost 4 bases and the J gene lost 7 bases, with 8 bases spanning the gap. Germline V gene data show CDR1 as SGHDN and CDR2 as FVKESK. The CDR3 loop spans 12 amino acids. CDR3 in amino acids: CASSLGVQPQHF. The CDR3 region has the DNA TGTGCCAGCAGCCTAGGGGTGCAGCCCCAGCATTTT.

V gene TRBV6-5 combines with J gene TRBJ2-3; D not resolved. The CDR3 length is 13 residues. V lost 8 bases to trimming and J lost 4 bases, with 13 bases between them. The germline V gene encodes CDR1 MNHEY and CDR2 SVGAGI. CDR3 sequence reads: CASGLGSPDTQYF. Written as DNA, the CDR3 is TGTGCCAGCGGATTAGGATCACCAGATACGCAGTATTTT.

The chain is built from TRBV7-6 and TRBJ2-3, with 9 positions matching TRBD2. The CDR3 sequence is 15 residues long. Germline loops: CDR1 SGHVS, CDR2 FNYEAQ. The J segment lost 0 bases and the V segment lost 4 bases, leaving 2 bases of the junction unmatched. The CDR3 bases are TGTGCCAGCAGCTACACTAGCGGGAGCACAGATACGCAGTATTTT. It specifies CASSYTSGSTDTQYF.

The rearrangement uses TRBV14 and TRBJ2-3; D gene unclear. In germline, CDR1 is SGHDN, CDR2 FVKESK. V lost 4 bases to trimming and J lost 5 bases, with 10 bases between them. The CDR3 is made up of 13 amino acids. CDR3 sequence reads: CASSLPDQDTQYF. The CDR3 nucleotides read TGTGCCAGCAGCCTTCCCGACCAAGATACGCAGTATTTT.

This clone was observed a handful of times. The chain couples TRBV6-5 to TRBJ1-2; possible D gene TRBD1, 5 bases. Trimming removed 7 bases from V and 4 bases from J, with 10 bases in between. This CDR3 spans 12 amino acids. CDR1 and CDR2 (germline): MNHEY, SVGAGI. In DNA, the CDR3 is TGTGCCAGCACCGGGGGGTCCTATGGCTACACCTTC. Encoded protein: CASTGGSYGYTF.

This chain joins TRBV18 and TRBJ2-7; D gene unclear. Trimming pared 3 bases from V and 6 bases from J, leaving 12 bases between. This CDR3 is 13 amino acids long. Germline lookup yields CDR1 KGHSH and CDR2 LQKENI. The CDR3 DNA reads TGTGCCAGCTCACCGAGGATGCTACCCGAGCAGTACTTC. It translates to CASSPRMLPEQYF.

The V gene is TRBV20-1, the J gene TRBJ2-1, with D uncertain. The CDR3 is made up of 11 amino acids. V lost 3 bases to trimming and J lost 9 bases, with 9 bases between them. The germline V gene has CDR1 DFQATT and CDR2 SNEGSKA (reference sequence). CDR3 nucleotide sequence: TGCAGTGCTAGTACCGGTCTTGAGCAGTTCTTC. Its protein is CSASTGLEQFF.

V is TRBV28 and J is TRBJ1-1; TRBD1 aligns across 9 bases. CDR1 is MDHEN and CDR2 is SYDVKM in the germline V gene. The V and J ends lost 6 bases and 7 bases, in that order; junction bases with no gene match: 6. This CDR3 contains 13 residues. CDR3 protein: CASRTGGHGEAFF. For the CDR3, the DNA is TGTGCCAGCAGGACAGGGGGACACGGTGAAGCTTTCTTT.

This clone has a handful of counts. CDR3 in DNA: TGTGCCAGCAGTTCTATAGCGGGAGGATACAATGAGCAGTTCTTC. Translated, it gives CASSSIAGGYNEQFF. This chain joins TRBV27 and TRBJ2-1; 10 bases map to TRBD2. The CDR3 has 15 residues. Trimming took 4 bases from V and 4 from J; bases not matched to a gene: 4. CDR1 MNHEY and CDR2 SMNVEV come from the germline V gene (reference sequence).